This entry concerns a single T cell receptor beta chain. The antigen is undetermined. This specimen comes from a study of shared clonotypes between healthy human individuals. As for the study in general: Each donor's CD8 memory used one plate, CD8 naive two, each CD4 subset three.

A deep-level run was used for the assay. Method: immunoSEQ multiplex PCR; TCRdb's copy keeps in-frame clones and lacks some. The table has around 550,000 clones, roughly 95% seen once; the top ten hold around 0.11%. Notes on the study in general: Only a few donors were included, so the genetic and exposure-history diversity represented was limited. Non-shared clonotypes had lower generation probabilities than clonotypes shared by all four sorted-subset donors.

Naive CD8 cells lacked CD45RO and underwent positive selection for CCR7, leaving out terminally differentiated effector memory CD45RA+ cells. V lost 3 bases, J lost 3 bases, and 11 bases stayed unmatched. Germline CDR1 reads MDHEN; CDR2 reads SYDVKM. CDR3 length: 17 residues. Source material: naive CD8+ T cells sorted from blood. The receptor comes from a woman in her 30s in good health. The chain uses TRBV28 and TRBJ2-3; the match to TRBD2 covers 8 bases. CDR3 protein: CASSFSVAGQNTDTQYF. CDR3 nucleotides: TGTGCCAGCAGTTTTTCGGTAGCGGGACAAAATACAGATACGCAGTATTTT.